The 18 T cell receptor beta chains reported below all come from one sample, sequenced in a study of CD8 T cells in ankylosing spondylitis. TCRdb called the 5' RACE reads again in MiXCR, with one record for every CDR3 protein. The sample contains 150,000 to 250,000 distinct CDR3 sequences, around 13% of which appear only once. Material: blood, either unsorted or a sorted T cell fraction (not recorded which). These receptors were obtained from a male donor with ankylosing spondylitis or in good health (not recorded which).

This clonotype has only a few counts. The chain has TRBV27 and TRBJ1-4; the D is unclear. This CDR3 comprises 15 residues. V shed 5 bases and J shed 0 bases, with 10 bases lying between them. CDR1 is MNHEY, CDR2 SMNVEV, per germline (reference sequence). The CDR3 DNA reads TGTGCCAGCAGTCCCTTCATGTCAACTAATGAAAAACTGTTTTTT. Protein product: CASSPFMSTNEKLFF.

The chain carries TRBV6-1 and TRBJ2-1, with D perhaps TRBD2 (6 bases). The V gene's germline CDR1 is MNHNS and CDR2 SASEGT. Deletions cut 7 bases from V and 6 bases from J, with 16 bases between. CDR3 length equals 14 residues. The CDR3 here is CASMGLARVNEQFF. For the CDR3, the DNA is TGTGCCAGCATGGGGCTAGCGAGGGTCAATGAGCAGTTCTTC.

This clonotype was counted at least ten times. This chain joins TRBV7-9 and TRBJ2-7; D remains unclear. CDR3 length equals 13 residues. The germline V gene has CDR1 SEHNR and CDR2 FQNEAQ (reference sequence). The germline V and J ends were trimmed by 2 bases and 3 bases, with 8 bases remaining between them. CDR3 sequence reads: CASSLSTLYEQYF. CDR3 nucleotide sequence: TGTGCCAGCAGCTTAAGTACCCTCTACGAGCAGTACTTC.

This chain uses TRBV12-3 or TRBV12-4 with TRBJ2-3, with unresolved D. V was pared by 3 bases and J by 2 bases, with 6 bases between. The CDR3 covers 13 residues. CDR3: CASSFSITDTQYF. Written as DNA, the CDR3 is TGTGCCAGCAGTTTCAGCATCACAGATACGCAGTATTTT.

The gene calls are TRBV14 and TRBJ2-1, with 8 bases lining up with TRBD1. CDR3 length equals 15 residues. Germline V gives CDR1 SGHDN, CDR2 FVKESK. The junction had 8 bases not matched to a gene; V was cut back by 4 bases and J by 6 bases. CDR3 sequence reads: CASSRGQGMGNEQFF. The CDR3 nucleotides read TGTGCCAGCAGCCGAGGACAGGGAATGGGCAATGAGCAGTTCTTC.

Only a few counts were recorded for this clonotype. The genes are TRBV30 and TRBJ2-3, with D perhaps assigned TRBD1 or TRBD2 (5 bases each). Germline V CDR1 and CDR2: GTSNPN, SVGIG (reference sequence). The CDR3 length is 14 residues. The V end was cut by 1 base, the J end by 4 bases, with 12 bases between. The CDR3 DNA reads TGTGCCTGGAGTGGGCAGGGAGCCCCAGATACGCAGTATTTT. This sequence encodes CAWSGQGAPDTQYF.

The gene calls are TRBV9 and TRBJ2-3; D is unclear. The germline V gene has CDR1 SGDLS and CDR2 YYNGEE. V shed 9 bases and J shed 1 base, with 3 bases lying between them. This CDR3 contains 10 residues. For the CDR3, the DNA is TGTGCCACCCGCACAGATACGCAGTATTTT. It is translated as CATRTDTQYF.

This clonotype has just a few counts. V usage is TRBV11-2 and J usage is TRBJ2-7, with TRBD1 identical over 8 bases. Germline CDR1 and CDR2: SGHAT and FQNNGV. V lost 5 bases to trimming and J lost 3 bases; unmatched junction nucleotides: 9. The CDR3 runs to 15 residues. In DNA, the CDR3 is TGTGCCAGCAGCGACGCCGGGACAGGAGTCTACGAGCAGTACTTC. It codes for CASSDAGTGVYEQYF. The whole variable domain, filled in from reference TRBV11-2 and TRBJ2-7, reads EAGVAQSPRYKIIEKRQSVAFWCNPISGHATLYWYQQILGQGPKLLIQFQNNGVVDDSQLPKDRFSAERLKGVDSTLKIQPAKLEDSAVYLCASSDAGTGVYEQYFGPGTRLTVT.

This chain joins TRBV27 and TRBJ2-2, with D tentatively TRBD1 (6 bases). In germline, CDR1 is MNHEY, CDR2 SMNVEV (reference sequence). The CDR3 loop spans 15 amino acids. The germline V and J ends were trimmed by 7 bases and 5 bases, with 17 bases remaining between them. This CDR3 is CASTPGTRGTGELFF. For the CDR3, the DNA is TGTGCCAGCACCCCCGGGACAAGGGGAACCGGGGAGCTGTTTTTT.

The CDR3 sequence: CASRTGQVNTEAFF. The CDR3 region has the DNA TGTGCCAGCAGAACGGGACAGGTTAACACTGAAGCTTTCTTT. This chain joins TRBV6-1 and TRBJ1-1, with TRBD1 identical over 8 bases. The J segment lost 2 bases and the V segment lost 6 bases, leaving 5 bases of the junction unmatched. The CDR3 covers 14 residues. The germline CDR1 and CDR2 sequences are MNHNS and SASEGT.

The chain recombines TRBV2 with TRBJ2-2, with 11 positions matching TRBD2. The CDR3 runs 16 residues. The junction had 5 bases not matched to a gene; V was cut back by 7 bases and J by 1 base. Per germline, CDR1 SNHLY and CDR2 FYNNEI. This chain's CDR3 is CASKTSGRGNTGELFF. Written as DNA, the CDR3 is TGTGCCAGCAAAACTAGCGGGAGAGGGAACACCGGGGAGCTGTTTTTT. The variable domain in full, with the rest retrieved from reference TRBV2 and TRBJ2-2, is EPEVTQTPSHQVTQMGQEVILRCVPISNHLYFYWYRQILGQKVEFLVSFYNNEISEKSEIFDDQFSVERPDGSNFTLKIRSTKLEDSAMYFCASKTSGRGNTGELFFGEGSRLTVL.

This clonotype was found a few times. This chain uses TRBV12-3 or TRBV12-4 with TRBJ2-1, with D unclear. This CDR3 spans 11 amino acids. Trimming left V 7 bases short and J 5 bases short, with 6 bases between. The CDR3 sequence is CASIGDNEQFF. DNA of the CDR3: TGTGCCAGCATCGGTGACAATGAGCAGTTCTTC.

The CDR3 here is CASSLSTSGYEQYF. The CDR3 DNA reads TGTGCCAGCAGTTTATCGACTAGCGGCTACGAGCAGTACTTC. The chain is built from TRBV27 and TRBJ2-7, with 9 bases fitting TRBD2. Germline V gives CDR1 MNHEY, CDR2 SMNVEV (reference sequence). V gave up 0 bases and J gave up 3 bases; unmatched junction bases: 0. CDR3 length: 14 residues.

The chain is built from TRBV7-9 and TRBJ2-2; no clear D. Per germline, CDR1 SEHNR and CDR2 FQNEAQ (reference sequence). The V gene lost 1 base and the J gene lost 0 bases, with 9 bases spanning the gap. CDR3 length: 16 amino acids. CDR3 sequence: CASSLVNVPNTGELFF. CDR3 DNA: TGTGCCAGCAGCTTAGTCAATGTCCCGAACACCGGGGAGCTGTTTTTT.

The table lists this clonotype with a few counts. V usage is TRBV2 and J usage is TRBJ1-4; no clear D. CDR3 length equals 14 residues. The ends were cut back, 8 bases at V and 6 bases at J, with 16 bases in the middle. CDR1 and CDR2 (germline): SNHLY, FYNNEI. CDR3 in DNA: TGTGCCAGCGGGCCCGCGGGCCGGTATGAAAAACTGTTTTTT. It translates to CASGPAGRYEKLFF.

CDR3 protein: CASSLLVPPSETQYF. CDR3 bases: TGTGCCAGCAGCTTGCTCGTTCCACCGTCAGAGACCCAGTACTTC. The chain recombines TRBV7-8 with TRBJ2-5; D unclear. CDR3 size: 15 residues. Germline CDR1 and CDR2: SGHVS and FQNEAQ. V was shortened by 3 bases and J by 4 bases, with 15 bases between the two germline ends.

This clonotype occurred a few times. One end of the junction fails to match germline, which may point to a read error. The rearrangement links TRBV11-2 to TRBJ2-1; 7 bases align to TRBD2. This CDR3 spans 16 amino acids. From germline, CDR1 is SGHAT and CDR2 FQNNGV. The CDR3 reads CASSLSRDYPYNEAVF. Here the CDR3 DNA reads TGTGCCAGCAGCTTATCTAGGGACTACCCCTACAATGAAGCAGTCTTC. Supplemented by reference TRBV11-2 and TRBJ2-1, the full variable domain reads EAGVAQSPRYKIIEKRQSVAFWCNPISGHATLYWYQQILGQGPKLLIQFQNNGVVDDSQLPKDRFSAERLKGVDSTLKIQPAKLEDSAVYLCASSLSRDYPYNEAVFGPGTRLTVL.

V usage is TRBV7-9 and J usage is TRBJ2-1; D remains ambiguous. The ends were cut back, 6 bases at V and 8 bases at J, with 14 bases in the middle. CDR1 and CDR2 (germline): SEHNR, FQNEAQ (reference sequence). The CDR3 spans 13 residues. DNA for the CDR3: TGTGCCAGCAGGCCACCCGTGGGGTATGAGCAGTTCTTC. Residues: CASRPPVGYEQFF.